This T cell receptor beta chain was captured in a study of blood T cell repertoires in COVID-19. Study in general: The United States, Italy and Spain were the sources of the acute and convalescent COVID-19 samples. T cells, B-cell-depleted T cells, or PBMCs supplied cDNA or gDNA.

This clone occurred a few times. This CDR3 spans 12 amino acids. The ends were cut back, 8 bases at V and 3 bases at J, with 8 bases in the middle. TCRdb's copy holds only in-frame clones and misses some; the assay was immunoSEQ multiplex PCR. The sample carries 52,000 or so clones, around 79% recorded once. This TCR came from a human donor in a cohort sampled during active COVID-19. Sequenced sample: peripheral blood. The V call is TRBV12-3 or TRBV12-4, the J call TRBJ1-5; the D gene is possibly TRBD1 (5 bases). The CDR3 region has the DNA TGTGCCAGCCAGGGATACAATCAGCCCCAGCATTTT. Translation gives CASQGYNQPQHF.